This record covers a single TCR beta chain. The target antigen is unknown. Primers included in the PCR were 60 Vbeta and 13 Jbeta primers. Assay: immunoSEQ multiplex PCR; the TCRdb copy retains only in-frame clones and omits some. The sample includes about 160,000 clones, approximately 75% seen only once; the top ten take 3% to 4.5%. The data are from a study of cytomegalovirus exposure and HLA in healthy donors. Findings of the study overall: In a later analysis, HLA-associated beta chains showed higher expansion and lower generation probabilities than comparable chains.

The TCR was taken from a man aged 30 to 39 in good health and CMV-seropositive. Input material: PBMCs.

CDR3 DNA: TGTGCCAGCAGCGTAGGTAGCGGAGCGACCCAAGAGACCCAGTACTTC. As protein: CASSVGSGATQETQYF. This rearrangement joins TRBV9 to TRBJ2-5; possibly TRBD2 for D (6 bases). Trimming removed 0 bases from V and 1 base from J, with 13 bases in between. This CDR3 region has 16 residues. The germline CDR1 and CDR2 sequences are SGDLS and YYNGEE.